This TCR beta chain came from a study of OX40 agonist ivuxolimab in advanced cancers. Profiling relied on immunoSEQ multiplex PCR, and the TCRdb table lists in-frame clones only, not all of them. This sample yields fewer than 85,000 clones, of which over 80% are seen a single time; around 2% belongs to the top ten. General study points: There were also nonresponders showing low normalized T-cell clonal expansion.

CDR1 SGHNT and CDR2 YYREEE come from the germline V gene (reference sequence). The V end was cut by 4 bases, the J end by 8 bases, with 9 bases between. The CDR3 has 12 residues. This clone was found a few times. Its antigen is unknown. The rearrangement joins TRBV5-4 to TRBJ1-4; D is uncertain. The TCR originated in an adult with an advanced solid tumor such as melanoma, head and neck, liver or kidney cancer. The sample here was CD4+ or CD8+ T cells sorted from blood, taken in a trial of the OX40 agonist ivuxolimab. The CDR3 reads CASSQRGEKLFF. DNA of the CDR3: TGTGCCAGCAGCCAAAGAGGAGAAAAACTGTTTTTT. Complete variable domain (other parts from reference TRBV5-4 and TRBJ1-4): ETGVTQSPTHLIKTRGQQVTLRCSSQSGHNTVSWYQQALGQGPQFIFQYYREEENGRGNFPPRFSGLQFPNYSSELNVNALELDDSALYLCASSQRGEKLFFGSGTQLSVL.